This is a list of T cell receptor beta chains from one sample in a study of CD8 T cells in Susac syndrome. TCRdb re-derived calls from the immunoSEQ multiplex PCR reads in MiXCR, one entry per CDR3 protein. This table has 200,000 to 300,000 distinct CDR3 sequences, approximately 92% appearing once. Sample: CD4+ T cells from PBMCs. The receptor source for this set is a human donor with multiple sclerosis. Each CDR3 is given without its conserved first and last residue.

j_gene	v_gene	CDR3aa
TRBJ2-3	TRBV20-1	SATHTDTQY
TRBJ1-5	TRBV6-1	ASSEVGRGAQH
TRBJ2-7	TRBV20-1	SAREGLGGAREQY
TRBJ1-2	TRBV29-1	SVAGVYGYT
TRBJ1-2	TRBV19	ASSMTATYGYT
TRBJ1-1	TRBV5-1	ASSPFGQENTEAF
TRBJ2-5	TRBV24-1	ATSAPTGWTETQY
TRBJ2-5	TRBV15	ATSNRDLKPQY
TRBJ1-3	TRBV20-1	SARGDTIY
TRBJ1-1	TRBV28	ASSPLGPTVDTEAF
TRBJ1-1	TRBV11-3	ASSDEASEAF
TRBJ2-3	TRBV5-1	ASSFFGTGSTDTQY
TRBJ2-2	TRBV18	ASSPTLAGADTGELF
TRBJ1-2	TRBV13	ASSPPDRVNYGYT
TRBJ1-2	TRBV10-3	AISGLQGGYGYT
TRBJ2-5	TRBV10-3	AISESRDRGETQY
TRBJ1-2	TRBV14	ASSQDSPGTGYGYT
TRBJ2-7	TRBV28	ASTLGPPYEQY
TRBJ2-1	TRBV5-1	ASSLTGTSYNEQF
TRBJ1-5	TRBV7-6	ASSLAVPGQGQPQH
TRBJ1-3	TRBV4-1	ASSQEPGGGNTIY
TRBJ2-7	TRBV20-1	SARATGRTYEQY
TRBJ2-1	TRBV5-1	ASSLESSPDEQF
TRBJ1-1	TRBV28	ASSGQFVNTEAF
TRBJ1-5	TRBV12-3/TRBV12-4	ASRGTQGQPQH
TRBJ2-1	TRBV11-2	ASSQNGASEEQF
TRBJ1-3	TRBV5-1	ASSESVGDGGNTIY
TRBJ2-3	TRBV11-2	ASRYREGADTQY
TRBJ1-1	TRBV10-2	ASRDRGALNTEAF
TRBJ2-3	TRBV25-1	AGRGGRSTDTQY
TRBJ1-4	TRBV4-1	ASSLYGTNEKLF
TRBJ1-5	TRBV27	ASSATGNQPQH
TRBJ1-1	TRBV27	ASSGSQGRGEAF
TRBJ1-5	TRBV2	ASGTGAPQPQH